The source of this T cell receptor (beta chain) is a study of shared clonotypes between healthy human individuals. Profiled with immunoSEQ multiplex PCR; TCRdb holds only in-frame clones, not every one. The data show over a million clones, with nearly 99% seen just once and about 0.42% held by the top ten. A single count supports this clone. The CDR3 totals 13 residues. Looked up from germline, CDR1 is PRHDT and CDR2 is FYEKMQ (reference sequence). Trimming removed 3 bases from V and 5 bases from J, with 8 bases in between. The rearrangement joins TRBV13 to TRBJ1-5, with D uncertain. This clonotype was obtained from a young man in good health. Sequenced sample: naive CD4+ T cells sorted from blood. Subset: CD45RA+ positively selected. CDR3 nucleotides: TGTGCCAGCAGCTTTGACGGAGATCAGCCCCAGCATTTT. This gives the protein CASSFDGDQPQHF.